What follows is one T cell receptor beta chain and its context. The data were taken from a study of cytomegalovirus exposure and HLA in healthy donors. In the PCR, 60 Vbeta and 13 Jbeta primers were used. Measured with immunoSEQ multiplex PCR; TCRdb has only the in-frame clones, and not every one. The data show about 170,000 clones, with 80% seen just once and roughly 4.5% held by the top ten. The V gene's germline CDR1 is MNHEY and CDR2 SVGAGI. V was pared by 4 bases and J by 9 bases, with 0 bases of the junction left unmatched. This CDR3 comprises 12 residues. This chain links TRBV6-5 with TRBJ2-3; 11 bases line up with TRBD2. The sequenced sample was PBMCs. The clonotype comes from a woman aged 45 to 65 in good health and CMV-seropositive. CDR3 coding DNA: TGTGCCAGCAGTTCTAGCGGGGGGACGCAGTATTTT. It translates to CASSSSGGTQYF.